A selection of T cell receptor beta chains follows, all from one sample in a study of glioma-infiltrating T cells after dendritic cell vaccination. This table comes from immunoSEQ multiplex PCR, and its TCRdb copy is limited to in-frame clones, with some not included. The sample has around 100,000 clones; roughly four fifths are singletons. Sequenced here: blood, sampled after dendritic cell vaccination. Every receptor here comes from a human donor with glioblastoma. The CDR3 runs from the conserved cysteine through the conserved F or W. A D gene is named only where the DNA matches it firmly. The size entry is marked missing in some rows and otherwise reads once, few, many or a size class.

clone_size,d_call,v_call,cdr3_length,j_call,cdr3_nt,cdr3_aa
many,TRBD1,TRBV9,13,TRBJ1-1,TGTGCCAGCAGCGTACAGGGGGCCACTGAAGCTTTCTTT,CASSVQGATEAFF
NA,TRBD1,TRBV5-3,13,TRBJ1-1,TGTGCCAGAAGCCCTGGACAGGGCACTGAAGCTTTCTTT,CARSPGQGTEAFF
NA,TRBD1,TRBV18,13,TRBJ1-2,TGTGCCAGCTCACCGGGACAGTCTTATGGCTACACCTTC,CASSPGQSYGYTF
NA,TRBD1,TRBV5-1,15,TRBJ2-7,TGCGCCAGCAGCTTGGCCCCCGGGACAGGGTGGGAGCAGTACTTC,CASSLAPGTGWEQYF
NA,TRBD1,TRBV9,16,TRBJ2-3,TGTGCCAGCAGTAGCGGGGACAGGGGGAACACAGATACGCAGTATTTT,CASSSGDRGNTDTQYF
NA,NA,TRBV15,15,TRBJ1-5,TGTGCCACCAGCAGAGATCGGAGACCGGAGCAGCCCCAGCATTTT,CATSRDRRPEQPQHF
once,NA,TRBV7-3,15,TRBJ1-2,TGTGCCAGCAGCTTAATCGGGGGTGGGAACTATGGCTACACCTTC,CASSLIGGGNYGYTF
NA,NA,TRBV7-3,14,TRBJ2-2,TGTGCCAGCAGCCCGCGTTCTCACACCGGGGAGCTGTTTTTT,CASSPRSHTGELFF
NA,NA,TRBV7-3,13,TRBJ2-3,TGTGCCAGCAGCCGGGACTCTGGAGATACGCAGTATTTT,CASSRDSGDTQYF
NA,NA,TRBV30,12,TRBJ2-1,TGTGCCTGGAGTTACAAGTCCAATGAGCAGTTCTTC,CAWSYKSNEQFF
NA,TRBD2,TRBV9,17,TRBJ2-3,TGTGCCAGCAGCGTAGAGACTAGCGGGGCTCTCACAGATACGCAGTATTTT,CASSVETSGALTDTQYF
NA,NA,TRBV5-1,15,TRBJ2-7,TGCGCCAGCAGAAGACCAGGCAGCTTCTCCTACGAGCAGTACTTC,CASRRPGSFSYEQYF
NA,TRBD1,TRBV7-6,15,TRBJ1-1,TGTGCCAGCAGTTTAGCCGGGACAGGGAACACTGAAGCTTTCTTT,CASSLAGTGNTEAFF
NA,TRBD1,TRBV7-8,13,TRBJ1-2,TGTGCCAGCACCGCGACGGGACAGGAAGTCCACACCTTC,CASTATGQEVHTF
NA,NA,TRBV27,18,TRBJ1-2,TGTGCCAGCAGTTCACGTCGTGGTCTGACAAAAACGCAGGATGGCTACACCTTC,CASSSRRGLTKTQDGYTF
few,NA,TRBV6-5,14,TRBJ2-2,TGTGCCAGCAGTCCAGGGTCGTACACCGGGGAGCTGTTTTTT,CASSPGSYTGELFF
NA,NA,TRBV28,13,TRBJ1-1,TGTGCCAGCACCCTAGGAGCAGCCCACCAAGCTTTCTTT,CASTLGAAHQAFF
NA,TRBD1,TRBV10-3,14,TRBJ1-1,TGTGCCATCAGTTGGACAGGAATGAACACTGAAGCTTTCTTT,CAISWTGMNTEAFF
NA,TRBD1,TRBV10-3,16,TRBJ2-1,TGTGCCATCAGAGAATCCACCGGGACAGACTACAATGAGCAGTTCTTC,CAIRESTGTDYNEQFF
NA,TRBD1,TRBV5-1,17,TRBJ2-1,TGCGCCAGCAGCATGAGTTACGGGACAGTCCGCTACAATGAGCAGTTCTTC,CASSMSYGTVRYNEQFF
NA,TRBD1,TRBV6-5,15,TRBJ1-5,TGTGCCAGCAGTTACTCTTTACAGGGGAATCAGCCCCAGCATTTT,CASSYSLQGNQPQHF
NA,NA,TRBV7-2,13,TRBJ2-1,TGTGCCAGCAGCTTAGGTAACAGGGATATTCAGTTCTTC,CASSLGNRDIQFF
NA,TRBD1,TRBV5-5,17,TRBJ1-5,TGTGCCAGCAGCTGGACAGGGGGAAGTTCCAGCAATCAGCCCCAGCATTTT,CASSWTGGSSSNQPQHF
NA,NA,TRBV7-2,13,TRBJ1-1,TGTGCCAGCAGCTTAGCCGGGAACACTGAAGCTTTCTTT,CASSLAGNTEAFF
NA,NA,TRBV30,17,TRBJ2-5,TGTGCCTGGAGTGTACTTGTTCCGGCAGGGAACCAAGAGACCCAGTACTTC,CAWSVLVPAGNQETQYF
NA,TRBD2,TRBV5-1,14,TRBJ2-1,TGCGCCAGCAGCTTAAGCGGGGGGGAAAATGAGCAGTTCTTC,CASSLSGGENEQFF
NA,NA,TRBV30,12,TRBJ2-5,TGTGCCTGGAGACCGGGTGGGGAGACCCAGTACTTC,CAWRPGGETQYF
NA,NA,TRBV6-6,11,TRBJ2-1,TGTGCCAGCAGTTACTCGGGGGCCTCTCTCTTC,CASSYSGASLF
NA,TRBD1,TRBV5-6,16,TRBJ1-6,TGTGCCAGCAGCCAACTCACCGGGACAGTGCATTCACCCCTCCACTTT,CASSQLTGTVHSPLHF
NA,NA,TRBV19,17,TRBJ1-2,TGTGCCAGTAGTATTATTGAGGTTCGAGGTTTCAGCTATGGCTACACCTTC,CASSIIEVRGFSYGYTF
few,NA,TRBV4-2,13,TRBJ1-1,TGTGCCAGCAGCCAAGATTTTGGGGAGGGGGCTTTCTTT,CASSQDFGEGAFF
once,TRBD1,TRBV28,15,TRBJ1-2,TGTGCCAGCAGTTTGTGGCAGGGGGAGCGCTATGGCTACACCTTC,CASSLWQGERYGYTF
NA,NA,TRBV5-6,13,TRBJ2-3,TGTGCCAGCAGCTTCTGGGAGGCAGATACGCAGTATTTT,CASSFWEADTQYF
NA,NA,TRBV7-8,14,TRBJ1-2,TGTGCCAGCAGCTTTGGAGGGGGGGGACATGGCTACACCTTC,CASSFGGGGHGYTF
NA,TRBD1,TRBV5-1,16,TRBJ1-1,TGCGCCAGCAGCTGGGTCACAGGGGGCGAGGGGGCTGAAGCTTTCTTT,CASSWVTGGEGAEAFF
NA,NA,TRBV29-1,12,TRBJ2-5,TGCAGCGTTCGGGTCAGTCAAGAGACCCAGTACTTC,CSVRVSQETQYF
NA,TRBD1,TRBV25-1,16,TRBJ2-7,TGTGCCAGCAGTGAGGGGACAGGGGGCGTTTTAGACGAGCAGTACTTC,CASSEGTGGVLDEQYF
NA,NA,TRBV14,13,TRBJ1-2,TGTGCCAGCAGCCAAGGACAGGTTGATGGCTACACCTTC,CASSQGQVDGYTF
NA,NA,TRBV6-5,15,TRBJ1-4,TGTGCCAGCAGCCCCTCTGGCTCAACTAATGAAAAACTGTTTTTT,CASSPSGSTNEKLFF
few,TRBD2,TRBV2,15,TRBJ2-1,TGTGCCAGCATGCTGACTAGCGGAGAATACAATGAGCAGTTCTTC,CASMLTSGEYNEQFF
once,TRBD1,TRBV6-6,16,TRBJ1-6,TGTGCCAGCAGTCAAACGACAGGGAACGGTAATTCACCCCTCCACTTT,CASSQTTGNGNSPLHF
NA,TRBD2,TRBV10-2,15,TRBJ2-1,TGCGCCAGCAGTCCTAGCGGGGGGGCATACAATGAGCAGTTCTTC,CASSPSGGAYNEQFF
NA,TRBD2,TRBV5-6,18,TRBJ2-5,TGTGCCAGCAGGATGTACGGGGGGCCTAGCGGGGGAAGGGAGACCCAGTACTTC,CASRMYGGPSGGRETQYF
once,NA,TRBV6-1,14,TRBJ1-4,TGTGCCAGCCAAGAGGGAGGGGTGGGGGAAAAACTGTTTTTT,CASQEGGVGEKLFF